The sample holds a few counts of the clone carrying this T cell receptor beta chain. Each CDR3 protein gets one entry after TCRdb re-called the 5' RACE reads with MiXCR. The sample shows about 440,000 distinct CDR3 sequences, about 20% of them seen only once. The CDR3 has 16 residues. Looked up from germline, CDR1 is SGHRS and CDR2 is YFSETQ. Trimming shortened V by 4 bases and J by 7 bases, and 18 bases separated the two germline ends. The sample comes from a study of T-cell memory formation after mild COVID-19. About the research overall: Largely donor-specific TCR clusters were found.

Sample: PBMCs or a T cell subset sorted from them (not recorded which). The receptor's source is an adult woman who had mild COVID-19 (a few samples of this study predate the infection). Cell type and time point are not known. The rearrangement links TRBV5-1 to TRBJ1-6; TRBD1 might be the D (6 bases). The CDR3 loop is CASSAQGTTSNSPLHF. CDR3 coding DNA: TGCGCCAGCAGCGCCCAGGGGACCACCTCCAATTCACCCCTCCACTTT.